One sample yielded the 11 T cell receptor beta chains listed below, sequenced in a study of blood T cells in healthy people across ages. PCR was performed a second time for about 7 to 12 cycles using a sample-barcoded 5' primer and a J-beta primer mix. Each CDR3 protein gets one entry after TCRdb re-called the 5' RACE reads with MiXCR. The repertoire has hundreds of thousands of distinct CDR3 sequences, over 40% of them found once; the top ten carry about 13%. The specimen sequenced was blood. These TCRs come from a woman older than 75 in good health.

In the case of this clonotype: A clone one base away is much larger, so this may be a read error. The rearrangement joins TRBV29-1 to TRBJ2-1, with 7 bases fitting TRBD1. The germline gives CDR1 SQVTM, CDR2 ANQGSEA. The CDR3 is 12 amino acids. J lost 13 bases, V lost 7 bases, and 13 bases had no gene match. CDR3 in amino acids: CSERGPQETQFF. The CDR3 region has the DNA TGCAGCGAGAGGGGGCCTCAAGAGACCCAGTTCTTC.

This clonotype was seen at least ten times. This chain links TRBV20-1 with TRBJ1-5; D is unresolved. The CDR3 is 13 amino acids. V gave up 1 base and J gave up 2 bases, with 6 bases separating them. CDR1 DFQATT and CDR2 SNEGSKA come from the germline V gene (reference sequence). CDR3 sequence: CSARVTRNQPQHF. Written as DNA, the CDR3 is TGCAGTGCTAGAGTGACACGCAATCAGCCCCAGCATTTT.

On this clonotype itself: This may stem from a read error, because a much larger clone lies one nucleotide away. The V gene is TRBV27, the J gene TRBJ2-7, with D tentatively TRBD1 or TRBD2 (5 bases each). This CDR3 contains 15 residues. The germline gives CDR1 MNHEY, CDR2 SMNVEV (reference sequence). V was pared by 11 bases and J by 1 base, with 21 bases between. CDR3 bases: TGTGCCGGAACCCACGGGGCAGGGATGTCCTACGAGCAGTACTTC. Residues: CAGTHGAGMSYEQYF.

This clonotype was seen only a few times. A much bigger clone sits one base away, suggesting this may be a read error. The CDR3 region has the DNA TGTGCCAGCAGCCCCCCCATATTAAACAATGAGCAGTACTTC. This sequence encodes CASSPPILNNEQYF. V usage is TRBV28 and J usage is TRBJ2-5; D not certain. There are 14 residues in the CDR3. The germline V gene encodes CDR1 MDHEN and CDR2 SYDVKM. V lost 6 bases and J 11 bases, leaving 22 bases between the germline ends.

The chain links TRBV3-1 to TRBJ1-2; D is unresolved. The CDR3 extends over 16 amino acids. Germline lookup yields CDR1 LGHDT and CDR2 YNNKEL (reference sequence). Between the trimmed V and J ends, which lost 4 bases and 6 bases, there was a span of 21 bases. Here the CDR3 reads CASSRPIGSGKDGYTF. CDR3 DNA: TGTGCCAGCAGCCGACCGATAGGCTCTGGGAAGGATGGCTACACCTTC.

For this clonotype: One end of the junction fails to match germline, which may point to a read error. The chain couples TRBV12-3 or TRBV12-4 to TRBJ2-3; weak D call: TRBD2 (6 bases). The CDR3 is 14 amino acids. CDR3 loop: CASKAGPSTDMQYF. CDR3 nucleotides: TGTGCCAGCAAGGCGGGACCTAGCACAGATATGCAGTATTTT.

The gene calls are TRBV27 and TRBJ2-4, with D perhaps matching TRBD1 or TRBD2 (5 bases each). Per germline, CDR1 MNHEY and CDR2 SMNVEV (reference sequence). The CDR3 spans 17 residues. Trimming removed 1 base at V and 3 bases at J, with 16 bases between. The CDR3 is CASSLWFGEGSKNIQYF. In nucleotides, the CDR3 is TGTGCCAGCAGTTTATGGTTCGGTGAGGGGAGCAAAAACATTCAGTACTTC.

The V gene is TRBV4-3, the J gene TRBJ2-1; 11 positions match TRBD2. V dropped 0 bases and J dropped 9; count of bases not matched to a gene: 13. CDR3 length: 18 residues. Germline V gene sequence: CDR1 LGHNA, CDR2 YSLEER. The CDR3, as DNA: TGCGCCAGCAGCCAAGAGGCCCCACTAGCGGGGGTTTACGGTGAGCAGTTCTTC. This sequence encodes CASSQEAPLAGVYGEQFF.

The V gene is TRBV7-9, the J gene TRBJ2-5; no reliable D call. CDR3 length equals 14 residues. Germline CDR1 SEHNR, CDR2 FQNEAQ (reference sequence). Trimming took off 5 bases at V and 4 bases at J, with 14 bases between the two ends. The CDR3 coding sequence is TGTGCCAGCAGCACCGGACCAGCCCGAGAGACCCAGTACTTC. It codes for CASSTGPARETQYF.

This clonotype was seen just once. The conserved phenylalanine or tryptophan normally closing the CDR3 is absent here, so this likely arose from a read error. V is TRBV3-1 and J is TRBJ1-1, with 7 bases that match TRBD1. CDR3 size: 16 residues. J lost 2 bases, V lost 1 base, and 7 bases had no gene match. Per germline, CDR1 LGHDT and CDR2 YNNKEL (reference sequence). CDR3 region: CASSQATGLANTEAFL. In DNA, the CDR3 is TGTGCCAGCAGCCAAGCGACAGGGCTCGCCAACACTGAAGCTTTCTTA.

This clonotype was seen only a few times. The rearrangement links TRBV27 to TRBJ2-2; D gene ambiguous. CDR1 MNHEY and CDR2 SMNVEV come from the germline V gene (reference sequence). CDR3 size: 13 residues. V lost 2 bases and J lost 7, with 8 bases in between. DNA for the CDR3: TGTGCCAGCAGTTTAGTACGCGGCGGGGAGCTGTTTTTT. It encodes CASSLVRGGELFF.